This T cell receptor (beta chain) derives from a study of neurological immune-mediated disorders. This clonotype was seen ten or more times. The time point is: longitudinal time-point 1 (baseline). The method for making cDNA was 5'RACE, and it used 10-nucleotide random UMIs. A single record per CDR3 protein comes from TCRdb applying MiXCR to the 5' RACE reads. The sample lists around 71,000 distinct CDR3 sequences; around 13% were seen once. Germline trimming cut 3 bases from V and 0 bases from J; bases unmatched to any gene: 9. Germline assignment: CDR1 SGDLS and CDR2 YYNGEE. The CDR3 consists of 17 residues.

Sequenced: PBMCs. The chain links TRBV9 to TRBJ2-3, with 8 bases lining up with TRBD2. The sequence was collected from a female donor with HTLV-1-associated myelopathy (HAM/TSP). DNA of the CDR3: TGTGCCAGCAGCGAAGGCCTCGGGGGGGGAAGCACAGATACGCAGTATTTT. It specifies CASSEGLGGGSTDTQYF.